The rows below give T cell receptor beta chains drawn from one sample of a study of identical twins. TCRdb processed the 5' RACE reads anew with MiXCR; each CDR3 protein has one entry. The repertoire consists of more than 650,000 distinct CDR3 sequences, with roughly 6% occurring once and the leading ten covering 1.5% to 2%. Sequenced: naive T cells sorted from blood. Receptors originate from a man aged 18 to 29 in good health. Both conserved end residues are part of each CDR3. Fields, in order: CDR3 protein, CDR3 DNA, D gene, V gene, clone size, J gene. A D gene is named only where the DNA matches it firmly. For some rows the clone size is stated as once, few or many, or as a class when expanded; others skip it.

CDR3: CASSPGPGSAKNIQYF; DNA: TGTGCCAGCAGTCCAGGCCCAGGCTCAGCCAAAAACATTCAGTACTTC; D: -; V: TRBV27; size: few; J: TRBJ2-4
CDR3: CASSPYGRTGELFF; DNA: TGTGCCAGCTCACCATACGGTCGCACCGGGGAGCTGTTTTTT; D: -; V: TRBV18; size: few; J: TRBJ2-2
CDR3: CASSYSTVETDTQYF; DNA: TGTGCCAGCAGTTACTCGACGGTAGAGACAGATACGCAGTATTTT; D: -; V: TRBV6-5; size: -; J: TRBJ2-3
CDR3: CASQGLLTDTQYF; DNA: TGTGCCAGCCAGGGACTACTCACAGATACGCAGTATTTT; D: TRBD2; V: TRBV6-1; size: many; J: TRBJ2-3
CDR3: CASSLTGLAASSYNEQFF; DNA: TGTGCCAGCAGCTTAACGGGGTTAGCGGCTAGCTCCTACAATGAGCAGTTCTTC; D: -; V: TRBV7-3; size: many; J: TRBJ2-1
CDR3: CAITGQPYNEQFF; DNA: TGTGCCATCACGGGACAGCCTTACAATGAGCAGTTCTTC; D: TRBD1; V: TRBV10-3; size: -; J: TRBJ2-1
CDR3: CASGPTYSFYEQFF; DNA: TGCGCCAGCGGTCCCACCTATAGCTTCTATGAGCAGTTCTTC; D: -; V: TRBV10-1; size: few; J: TRBJ2-1
CDR3: CASSQVPSYEQYF; DNA: TGCGCCAGCAGCCAAGTCCCCTCCTACGAGCAGTACTTC; D: -; V: TRBV4-3; size: many; J: TRBJ2-7
CDR3: CASSDPMDRLNTEAFF; DNA: TGTGCCAGCTCCGACCCAATGGACAGACTAAACACTGAAGCTTTCTTT; D: -; V: TRBV18; size: once; J: TRBJ1-1
CDR3: CASSPPGTGPSGANVLTF; DNA: TGTGCCAGCAGTCCGCCCGGGACAGGCCCCTCTGGGGCCAACGTCCTGACTTTC; D: TRBD1; V: TRBV6-1; size: few; J: TRBJ2-6
CDR3: CASSEKKTGGLVQAFF; DNA: TGCGCCAGCAGTGAGAAAAAGACAGGGGGCTTAGTCCAAGCTTTCTTT; D: TRBD1; V: TRBV10-2; size: -; J: TRBJ1-1
CDR3: CASSVEAGRTPWYF; DNA: TGTGCCAGCAGCGTAGAGGCCGGGAGGACCCCTTGGTACTTC; D: TRBD2; V: TRBV7-2; size: -; J: TRBJ2-7
CDR3: CASSQVESTDTQYF; DNA: TGTGCCAGCAGCCAAGTCGAAAGCACAGATACGCAGTATTTT; D: -; V: TRBV4-2; size: many; J: TRBJ2-3
CDR3: CSAGTSGRTDTQYF; DNA: TGCAGTGCTGGGACTAGCGGGAGGACAGATACGCAGTATTTT; D: TRBD2; V: TRBV20-1; size: many; J: TRBJ2-3
CDR3: CSAPPRAGTDTQYF; DNA: TGCAGTGCCCCCCCGAGGGCGGGCACAGATACGCAGTATTTT; D: -; V: TRBV20-1; size: few; J: TRBJ2-3